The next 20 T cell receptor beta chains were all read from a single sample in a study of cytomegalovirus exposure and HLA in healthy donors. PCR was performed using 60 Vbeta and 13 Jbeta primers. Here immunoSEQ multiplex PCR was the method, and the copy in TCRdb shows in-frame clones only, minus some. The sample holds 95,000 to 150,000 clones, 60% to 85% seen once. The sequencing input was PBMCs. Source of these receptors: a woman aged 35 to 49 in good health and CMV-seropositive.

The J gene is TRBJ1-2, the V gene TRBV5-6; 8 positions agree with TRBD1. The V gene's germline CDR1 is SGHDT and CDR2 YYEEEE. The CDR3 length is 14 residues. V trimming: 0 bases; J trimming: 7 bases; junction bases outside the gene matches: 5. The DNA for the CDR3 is TGTGCCAGCAGCTTGGGACAGGGGATTCGTGGCTACACCTTC. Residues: CASSLGQGIRGYTF.

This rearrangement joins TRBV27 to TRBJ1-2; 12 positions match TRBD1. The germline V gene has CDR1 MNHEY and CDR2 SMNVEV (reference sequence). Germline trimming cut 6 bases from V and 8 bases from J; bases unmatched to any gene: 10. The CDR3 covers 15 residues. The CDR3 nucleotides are TGTGCCAGCAGGGCGAAGGGACAGGGGGCTTTGGGCTACACCTTC. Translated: CASRAKGQGALGYTF.

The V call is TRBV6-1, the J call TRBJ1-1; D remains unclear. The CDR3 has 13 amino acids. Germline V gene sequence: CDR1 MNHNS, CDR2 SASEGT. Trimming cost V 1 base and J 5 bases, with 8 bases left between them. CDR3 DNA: TGTGCCAGCAGTGAAGGAAGCTTTACTGAAGCTTTCTTT. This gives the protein CASSEGSFTEAFF.

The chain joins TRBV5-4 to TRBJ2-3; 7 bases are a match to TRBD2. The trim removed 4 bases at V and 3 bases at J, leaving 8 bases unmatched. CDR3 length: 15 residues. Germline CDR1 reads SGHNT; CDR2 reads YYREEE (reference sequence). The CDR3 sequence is CASSKASGITDTQYF. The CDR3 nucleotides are TGTGCCAGCAGCAAGGCTAGCGGAATAACAGATACGCAGTATTTT.

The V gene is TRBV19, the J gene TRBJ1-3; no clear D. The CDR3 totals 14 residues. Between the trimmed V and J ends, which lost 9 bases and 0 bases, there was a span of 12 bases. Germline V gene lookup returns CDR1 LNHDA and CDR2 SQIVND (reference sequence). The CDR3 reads CASRERSSGNTIYF. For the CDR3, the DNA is TGTGCCAGCAGAGAGCGGAGCTCTGGAAACACCATATATTTT.

The DNA for the CDR3 is TGTGCCAGTAGTATAGATCTGTCCGGAAACACCATATATTTT. It yields the protein CASSIDLSGNTIYF. The genes are TRBV19 and TRBJ1-3, with D unclear. The CDR3 spans 14 residues. The V gene lost 0 bases and the J gene lost 4 bases, with 7 bases spanning the gap. Germline V CDR1 and CDR2: LNHDA, SQIVND (reference sequence).

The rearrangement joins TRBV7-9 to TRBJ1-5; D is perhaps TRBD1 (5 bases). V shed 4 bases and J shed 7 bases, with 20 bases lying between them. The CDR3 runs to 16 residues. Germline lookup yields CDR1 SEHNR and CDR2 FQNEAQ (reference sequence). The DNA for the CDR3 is TGTGCCAGCAGCTCAGAACGGACGATGACAGAACAGCCCCAGCATTTT. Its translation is CASSSERTMTEQPQHF.

As DNA, the CDR3 is TGTGCCAGCAGCGTAGGGGAGGGGGGGGAACCCTCTGGAAACACCATATATTTT. Translating it yields CASSVGEGGEPSGNTIYF. The chain carries TRBV9 and TRBJ1-3; tentative D call: TRBD1 (6 bases). Looked up from germline, CDR1 is SGDLS and CDR2 is YYNGEE. Trimming stripped 0 bases from V and 0 bases from J, with 16 bases between. The CDR3 has 18 residues.

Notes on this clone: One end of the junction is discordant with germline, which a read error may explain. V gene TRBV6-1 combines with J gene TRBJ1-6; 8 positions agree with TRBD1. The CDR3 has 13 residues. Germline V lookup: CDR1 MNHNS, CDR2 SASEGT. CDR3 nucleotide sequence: TGTGCCAGCAGTGAAGCCGGGACAGGTCGGTGGCTTTTT. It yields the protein CASSEAGTGRWLF.

CDR3 sequence reads: CASSETVETQYF. The CDR3 DNA sequence: TGTGCCAGCAGTGAAACAGTGGAGACCCAGTACTTC. The chain couples TRBV2 to TRBJ2-5; D is unclear. CDR1 and CDR2 (germline): SNHLY, FYNNEI. The V end lost 2 bases, the J end lost 5 bases, and 6 bases lay between the germline ends. CDR3 length equals 12 residues.

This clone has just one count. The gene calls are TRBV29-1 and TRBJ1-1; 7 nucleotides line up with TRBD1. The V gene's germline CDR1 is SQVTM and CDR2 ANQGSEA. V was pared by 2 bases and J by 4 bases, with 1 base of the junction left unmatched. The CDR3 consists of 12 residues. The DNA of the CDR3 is TGCAGCGTTGAACAGGGGGTCACTGAAGCTTTCTTT. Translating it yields CSVEQGVTEAFF.

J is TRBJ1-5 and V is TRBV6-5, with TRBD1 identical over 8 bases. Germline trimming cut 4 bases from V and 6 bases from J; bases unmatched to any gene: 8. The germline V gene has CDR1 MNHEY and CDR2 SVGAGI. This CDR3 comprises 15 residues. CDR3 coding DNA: TGTGCCAGCAGTTCCGGGACAGGAAGATCTCAGCCCCAGCATTTT. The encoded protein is CASSSGTGRSQPQHF.

CDR3 sequence reads: CASSEISGNYGYTF. CDR3 sequence (DNA): TGTGCCAGCAGTGAAATTTCAGGGAACTATGGCTACACCTTC. V is TRBV6-1 and J is TRBJ1-2, with a weak D call TRBD1 (5 bases). Looked up from germline, CDR1 is MNHNS and CDR2 is SASEGT. This CDR3 has 14 amino acids. Trimming took 2 bases from V and 2 from J, leaving 9 bases between them.

The CDR3 is CASERSAGQGIHGYTF. Here the CDR3 DNA reads TGTGCCAGCGAACGGTCGGCCGGACAGGGGATACATGGCTACACCTTC. J is TRBJ1-2 and V is TRBV2; 9 bases match TRBD1. Trimming cost V 8 bases and J 6 bases; bases outside gene matches: 16. CDR1 is SNHLY, CDR2 FYNNEI, per germline. The CDR3 has 16 amino acids.

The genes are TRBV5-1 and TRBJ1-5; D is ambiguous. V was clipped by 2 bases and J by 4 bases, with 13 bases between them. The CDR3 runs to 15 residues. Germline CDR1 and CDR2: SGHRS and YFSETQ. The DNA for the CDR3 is TGCGCCAGCAGCTTTGACAACACCCCTAATCAGCCCCAGCATTTT. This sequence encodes CASSFDNTPNQPQHF.

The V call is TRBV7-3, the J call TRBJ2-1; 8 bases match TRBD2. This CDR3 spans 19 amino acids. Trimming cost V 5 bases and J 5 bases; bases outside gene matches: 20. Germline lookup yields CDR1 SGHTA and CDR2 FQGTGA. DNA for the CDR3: TGTGCCAGCAGCCGTATAGGAGGTAGCGGGATGTTAAGAGACAATGAGCAGTTCTTC. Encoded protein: CASSRIGGSGMLRDNEQFF.

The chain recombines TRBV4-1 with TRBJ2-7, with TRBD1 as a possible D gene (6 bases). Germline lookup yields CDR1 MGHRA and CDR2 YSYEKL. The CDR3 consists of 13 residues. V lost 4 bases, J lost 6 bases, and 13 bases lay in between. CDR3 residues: CASSLLQGGEQYF. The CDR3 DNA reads TGCGCCAGCAGCCTCCTACAGGGCGGCGAGCAGTACTTC.

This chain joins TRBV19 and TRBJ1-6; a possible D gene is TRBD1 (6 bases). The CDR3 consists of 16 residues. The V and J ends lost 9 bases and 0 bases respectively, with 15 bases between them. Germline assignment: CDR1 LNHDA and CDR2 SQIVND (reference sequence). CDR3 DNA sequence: TGTGCCAGCCGGACAGCTACTAGCTCCTATAATTCACCCCTCCACTTT. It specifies CASRTATSSYNSPLHF.

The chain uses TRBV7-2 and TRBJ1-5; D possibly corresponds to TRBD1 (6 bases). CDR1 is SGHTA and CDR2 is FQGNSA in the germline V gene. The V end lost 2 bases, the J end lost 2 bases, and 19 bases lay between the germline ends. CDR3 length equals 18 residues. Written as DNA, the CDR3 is TGTGCCAGCAGCTTAAAGTTGTTGGGGGCGGGGGGCAATCAGCCCCAGCATTTT. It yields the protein CASSLKLLGAGGNQPQHF.

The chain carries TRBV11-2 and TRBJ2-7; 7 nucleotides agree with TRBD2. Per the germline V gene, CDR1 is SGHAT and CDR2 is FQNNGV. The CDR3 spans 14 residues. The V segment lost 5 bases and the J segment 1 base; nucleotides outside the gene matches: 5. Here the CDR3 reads CASSLSGSSYEQYF. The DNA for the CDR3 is TGTGCCAGCAGCCTTAGCGGGTCGTCCTACGAGCAGTACTTC.